This T cell receptor beta chain is drawn from a study of identical twins. Study-level results: The study drew conclusions from cross-sectional statistical analysis, not from following the same donors. Among monozygotic twins, out-of-frame TCR alpha sharing exceeded what models predicted. Less excess twin sharing appeared in beta out-of-frame sequences.

Template switching added a universal primer site, and cDNA bore unique molecular identifiers. TCRdb reanalysed the 5' RACE reads using MiXCR and keeps one entry per CDR3 protein. Altogether around 530,000 distinct CDR3 sequences are present, approximately 14% being singletons, with the ten largest covering roughly 0.44%. The V gene end was trimmed by 5 bases and the J gene end by 6 bases; junction bases not matched to a gene: 8. The CDR3 has 14 residues. This clonotype has more than one count but fewer than ten. Its antigen remains unknown. These data were also filed under a second study, of yellow fever vaccine responses in identical twins.

The rearrangement links TRBV12-3 or TRBV12-4 to TRBJ2-3; 7 bases line up with TRBD2. Sequencing used CD4+ T cells sorted from blood. The receptor was derived from a young woman in good health. CDR3 nucleotide sequence: TGTGCCAGCAGTCAGCGGGGCGGAGGGGATACGCAGTATTTT. It encodes CASSQRGGGDTQYF.